This record concerns one TCR beta chain sequence. From blood CD8+ and CD4+ T cells, TCR beta sequences were generated. V gave up 3 bases and J gave up 4 bases, with 21 bases separating them. CDR3 size: 17 residues. Germline CDR1 is SEHNR and CDR2 is FQNEAQ (reference sequence). Random hexamers primed reverse transcription of about 0.45 to 1 ug RNA. One entry per CDR3 protein results from TCRdb running MiXCR on the immunoSEQ multiplex PCR reads. The sample lists about 80,000 distinct CDR3 sequences, 94% occurring once. This record belongs to a study of CD8 T cells in Susac syndrome. V gene TRBV7-9 combines with J gene TRBJ2-5; no clear D gene. This clonotype was obtained from a human donor in good health. The material sequenced was CD8+ T cells from PBMCs. DNA of the CDR3: TGTGCCAGCAGCTTCCCTGCCCCAGGAGATTTAAGAGAGACCCAGTACTTC. Residues: CASSFPAPGDLRETQYF.